This T cell receptor beta chain was sequenced for a study of T-cell reconstitution after alpha-beta-depleted transplantation in children. CDR3 length: 15 residues. V lost 4 bases and J 7 bases, leaving 17 bases between the germline ends. Germline CDR1 is LGHNA and CDR2 is YSLEER. This sample's TCRbeta library carried unique molecular identifier barcodes. TCRdb processed the PCR reads anew with MiXCR; each CDR3 protein has one entry. The repertoire holds about 200,000 distinct CDR3 sequences, under 8.5% seen once, with 5.5% in the top ten. At least ten counts were recorded for this clonotype. This chain links TRBV4-3 with TRBJ2-1; D gene uncertain. Source: PBMCs, taken before TCRalphabeta/CD19-depleted stem cell transplant. The TCR sequence derives from a boy between 2 and 10 years old with acute lymphoblastic leukemia, due to receive a stem cell transplant. As DNA, the CDR3 is TGCGCCAGCAGCCGACGAAGGGCGGATAGGAATGAGCAGTTCTTC. It specifies CASSRRRADRNEQFF.